These 18 T cell receptor beta chains were all obtained from the same sample, sequenced in a study of early T cells in non-severe SARS-CoV-2 infection (dated by TCRdb to the early 2020s). Library preparation used 5' RACE. Sequenced on a NextSeq 500. TCRdb reprocessed the public reads (quality trimming at Q25 with fastp, clone calling with MiXCR) and kept in-frame beta chains. Records with the same CDR3 protein are collapsed into one entry carrying the most frequent genes and DNA. For this sample there are over 90,000 distinct CDR3 sequences; around 12% appear just once. The top ten constitute about 4.4% of the sample. The source material was whole blood, sampled at baseline. The receptors originated from an adult who was a healthcare worker with PCR-confirmed SARS-CoV-2 infection or an uninfected control (not recorded which).

Ten or more counts support this clonotype. The genes are TRBV5-1 and TRBJ2-1; D gene uncertain. Trimming shortened V by 0 bases and J by 11 bases, and 15 bases separated the two germline ends. The CDR3 runs 14 residues. Germline V gives CDR1 SGHRS, CDR2 YFSETQ. The CDR3 loop reads CASSLEGQTRQQFF. The CDR3 nucleotides are TGCGCCAGCAGCTTGGAAGGCCAGACGAGGCAGCAGTTCTTC.

This clonotype was detected many times. The chain is built from TRBV18 and TRBJ1-4, with TRBD1 matching over 7 bases. With V trimmed by 2 bases and J by 0 bases, 6 bases remained unmatched. CDR1 and CDR2 from the germline V gene are KGHSH and LQKENI. The length of the CDR3 is 17 residues. CDR3 amino acids: CASSPSGQYATNEKLFF. In DNA, the CDR3 is TGTGCCAGCTCACCATCGGGACAGTACGCAACTAATGAAAAACTGTTTTTT. Supplemented by reference TRBV18 and TRBJ1-4, the full variable domain reads NAGVMQNPRHLVRRRGQEARLRCSPMKGHSHVYWYRQLPEEGLKFMVYLQKENIIDESGMPKERFSAEFPKEGPSILRIQQVVRGDSAAYFCASSPSGQYATNEKLFFGSGTQLSVL.

The chain couples TRBV5-6 to TRBJ2-1, with 9 bases aligning to TRBD2. V dropped 2 bases and J dropped 6; count of bases not matched to a gene: 6. The CDR3 is 15 amino acids. Germline V gene lookup returns CDR1 SGHDT and CDR2 YYEEEE. The CDR3 reads CASSFLAGAGNEQFF. CDR3 sequence (DNA): TGTGCCAGCAGCTTCTTAGCGGGAGCGGGCAATGAGCAGTTCTTC.

V is TRBV18 and J is TRBJ1-1; the D gene is possibly TRBD1 (5 bases). CDR1 and CDR2 (germline): KGHSH, LQKENI. This CDR3 is built from 14 residues. With 2 bases removed from V and 5 bases from J, the gap between germline ends came to 12 bases. The CDR3 DNA reads as TGTGCCAGCTCACCAGACTCAGGGAGGACTGAAGCTTTCTTT. Protein product: CASSPDSGRTEAFF.

This clonotype has ten or more counts. V and J are TRBV11-2 and TRBJ2-7, with D tentatively TRBD2 (5 bases). Germline CDR1 reads SGHAT; CDR2 reads FQNNGV. The CDR3 spans 12 residues. The V end was cut by 3 bases, the J end by 3 bases, with 6 bases between. CDR3 residues: CASSFDYYEQYF. The CDR3 nucleotides are TGTGCCAGCAGCTTTGACTACTACGAGCAGTACTTC.

This clonotype was recorded a few times. The V call is TRBV7-9, the J call TRBJ1-1; D might be TRBD1 (6 bases). Trimming pared 1 base from V and 3 bases from J, leaving 15 bases between. From germline, CDR1 is SEHNR and CDR2 FQNEAQ (reference sequence). This CDR3 is 16 amino acids long. The CDR3 bases are TGTGCCAGCAGCTTAGGCGGGGGGCCCGGGGACACTGAAGCTTTCTTT. It yields the protein CASSLGGGPGDTEAFF.

This clonotype was seen a few times. The chain employs TRBV24-1 and TRBJ2-3; 10 nucleotides match TRBD2. CDR1 and CDR2 (germline): KGHDR, SFDVKD. CDR3 length: 19 residues. V dropped 6 bases and J dropped 1; count of bases not matched to a gene: 15. The DNA of the CDR3 is TGTGCCACCAGTCCTGACCCGAGGGCTAGCGGGGGAGGCACAGATACGCAGTATTTT. Amino acids: CATSPDPRASGGGTDTQYF.

This clonotype was seen many times. The rearrangement joins TRBV11-1 to TRBJ2-7, with D uncertain. V was shortened by 1 base and J by 2 bases, with 9 bases between the two germline ends. CDR1 and CDR2 from the germline V gene are SGHAT and FQDESV (reference sequence). CDR3 length: 14 residues. In DNA form, the CDR3 reads TGTGCCAGCAGCTTAGAGAGGTTGACCTACGAGCAGTACTTC. Translating it yields CASSLERLTYEQYF.

V and J are TRBV6-5 and TRBJ2-7, with 7 bases matching TRBD2. Germline V gene data show CDR1 as MNHEY and CDR2 as SVGAGI. Unmatched junction bases numbered 10, after V lost 7 bases and J lost 7 bases. The length of the CDR3 is 13 residues. The CDR3 region is CASIEGGWREQYF. DNA of the CDR3: TGTGCCAGCATCGAGGGAGGGTGGAGGGAGCAGTACTTC.

This clonotype was seen more than once but under ten times. J is TRBJ1-2 and V is TRBV28; 9 positions match TRBD1. Germline loops: CDR1 MDHEN, CDR2 SYDVKM. This CDR3 has 13 amino acids. J gave up 9 bases and V 4 bases, and 6 bases lay outside the gene matches. Here the CDR3 reads CASSSGTGSSYTF. CDR3 DNA sequence: TGTGCCAGCAGTTCCGGGACAGGGAGTAGCTACACCTTC.

This clonotype was recorded a few times. The CDR3 sequence is CASSSPGPSYEQYF. The CDR3 nucleotides read TGTGCCAGCAGTTCCCCCGGACCCTCCTACGAGCAGTACTTC. The chain has TRBV28 and TRBJ2-7; D is unresolved. Trimming removed 4 bases at V and 0 bases at J, with 10 bases between. The CDR3 has 14 residues. CDR1 and CDR2 from the germline V gene are MDHEN and SYDVKM.

The chain links TRBV11-3 to TRBJ1-2; TRBD1 aligns across 9 bases. J gave up 4 bases and V 4 bases, and 7 bases lay outside the gene matches. This CDR3 is built from 15 residues. CDR1 is SGHNT and CDR2 is YENEEA in the germline V gene. Here the CDR3 DNA reads TGTGCCAGCAGCTCACTGGACAGGGGCGCCTATGGCTACACCTTC. It codes for CASSSLDRGAYGYTF.

This clonotype was recorded a few times. The genes are TRBV18 and TRBJ1-1, with TRBD1 as a possible D gene (5 bases). The CDR3 runs to 15 residues. V gave up 6 bases and J gave up 0 bases, with 14 bases separating them. The V gene's germline CDR1 is KGHSH and CDR2 LQKENI. CDR3 residues: CASSRGVGMNTEAFF. Here the CDR3 DNA reads TGTGCCAGCTCCCGGGGGGTCGGGATGAACACTGAAGCTTTCTTT.

This clonotype was seen many times. This rearrangement joins TRBV5-1 to TRBJ2-1, with 11 bases that match TRBD2. J gave up 6 bases and V 5 bases, and 7 bases lay outside the gene matches. This CDR3 contains 15 residues. Germline CDR1 reads SGHRS; CDR2 reads YFSETQ. The CDR3 reads CASSLRGTSGNEQFF. CDR3 nucleotide sequence: TGCGCCAGCAGTCTCCGCGGGACTAGCGGCAATGAGCAGTTCTTC.

The table lists this clonotype with a few counts. The chain recombines TRBV6-6 with TRBJ1-5, with D hard to call. Trimming left V 0 bases short and J 4 bases short, with 10 bases between. CDR1 and CDR2 from the germline V gene are MNHNY and SVGAGI (reference sequence). The CDR3 is 15 residues long. The CDR3 loop reads CASSYSESTNQPQHF. The CDR3 region has the DNA TGTGCCAGCAGTTACTCGGAATCTACTAATCAGCCCCAGCATTTT.

This clonotype was counted a few times. The rearrangement joins TRBV2 to TRBJ2-7, with TRBD1 matching 9 bases. V lost 6 bases to trimming and J lost 5 bases; unmatched junction nucleotides: 5. The CDR3 consists of 13 residues. Germline CDR1 SNHLY, CDR2 FYNNEI. As DNA, the CDR3 is TGTGCCAGCAGGGGCACAGGGGGCCACGAGCAGTACTTC. Its protein is CASRGTGGHEQYF.

This clonotype was seen ten or more times. The gene calls are TRBV7-7 and TRBJ2-5, with D perhaps matching TRBD2 (6 bases). CDR1 is SSHAT and CDR2 is FNYEAQ in the germline V gene (reference sequence). The CDR3 length is 12 residues. CDR3 bases: TGTGCTAGCGGACCCCGGGGAGAGACCCAGTACTTC. Encoded protein: CASGPRGETQYF.

This chain connects TRBV6-5 to TRBJ1-1; TRBD1 agrees at 8 bases. CDR1 is MNHEY and CDR2 is SVGAGI in the germline V gene. The ends lost 0 bases at V and 11 bases at J; junction bases unmatched: 5. The CDR3 consists of 13 residues. CDR3 sequence (DNA): TGTGCCAGCAGTTACTCGAACAGGGGGTCGGCTTTCTTT. Its protein is CASSYSNRGSAFF.